Below, 12 T cell receptor beta chains from the same sample are listed, as sequenced in a study of beta chain features in type 1 diabetes. Sequenced material consisted of expressed TCRB transcripts (all of the isolated RNA was reverse transcribed). The assay was immunoSEQ multiplex PCR, and TCRdb's table has in-frame clones only and misses some. The data hold some 150,000 clones, with over 8.5% observed a single time. Material: central memory CD4+ T cells from blood. The receptors were gathered from a man aged 18 to 30 in good health.

The V and J genes are TRBV5-6 and TRBJ2-1; D not resolved. CDR3 length equals 12 residues. With 1 base removed from V and 5 bases from J, the gap between germline ends came to 4 bases. The germline V gene encodes CDR1 SGHDT and CDR2 YYEEEE. CDR3 loop: CASSLTDNEQFF. In DNA form, the CDR3 reads TGTGCCAGCAGCTTGACTGACAATGAGCAGTTCTTC.

This clone showed up just a few times. The CDR3 DNA follows: TGTGCCAGCAGGCCGGGACACAGGTACCAAGAGACCCAGTACTTC. Amino acid sequence: CASRPGHRYQETQYF. The J gene is TRBJ2-5, the V gene TRBV2; a possible D gene is TRBD1 (6 bases). Trimming pared 6 bases from V and 0 bases from J, leaving 14 bases between. Germline V gene sequence: CDR1 SNHLY, CDR2 FYNNEI. This CDR3 is 15 amino acids long.

In DNA, the CDR3 is TGTGCCATCAGTGAGTCGAATGTGGGCTACACCTTC. As protein: CAISESNVGYTF. The chain couples TRBV10-3 to TRBJ1-2; no firm D call. Germline CDR1 and CDR2: ENHRY and SYGVKD. V shed 0 bases and J shed 8 bases, with 7 bases lying between them. The CDR3 is made up of 12 amino acids.

Only a few counts were recorded for this clone. V is TRBV10-3 and J is TRBJ2-7, with D perhaps given as TRBD1 or TRBD2 (5 bases each). Deletions cut 4 bases from V and 4 bases from J, with 14 bases between. The CDR3 loop spans 14 amino acids. Looked up from germline, CDR1 is ENHRY and CDR2 is SYGVKD. For the CDR3, the DNA is TGTGCCATCAGTGGGGGACCACCCCCATACGAGCAGTACTTC. Translating it yields CAISGGPPPYEQYF.

This chain uses TRBV6-5 with TRBJ1-1, with 12 bases aligning to TRBD1. This CDR3 has 15 amino acids. The V gene end was trimmed by 4 bases and the J gene end by 5 bases; junction bases not matched to a gene: 5. Per the germline V gene, CDR1 is MNHEY and CDR2 is SVGAGI. The CDR3 region has the DNA TGTGCCAGCAGTTTCCGGGACAGGGGGCGTACTGAAGCTTTCTTT. Its translation is CASSFRDRGRTEAFF.

The V call is TRBV7-2, the J call TRBJ2-2; 14 nucleotides match TRBD2. The germline CDR1 and CDR2 sequences are SGHTA and FQGNSA. The CDR3 is 17 residues long. The J segment lost 5 bases and the V segment lost 5 bases, leaving 7 bases of the junction unmatched. The CDR3 DNA reads as TGTGCCAGCAGCAAGGGACTAGCGGGAGTTGGGACCGGGGAGCTGTTTTTT. This translates into CASSKGLAGVGTGELFF.

This clone occurred a few times. The chain combines TRBV5-8 with TRBJ2-5, with D possibly matching TRBD1 (6 bases). V was shortened by 4 bases and J by 5 bases, with 12 bases between the two germline ends. This CDR3 region has 13 residues. CDR1 is SGHTS, CDR2 YDEGEE, per germline. CDR3 residues: CASSPRQAETQYF. CDR3 sequence (DNA): TGTGCCAGCAGCCCTCGACAGGCGGAGACCCAGTACTTC.

This clone has just one count. The chain uses TRBV18 and TRBJ1-2; TRBD1 might be the D (6 bases). The CDR3 covers 15 residues. The ends were cut back, 4 bases at V and 2 bases at J, with 14 bases in the middle. Germline V CDR1 and CDR2: KGHSH, LQKENI. CDR3 amino acids: CASSQNRDINYGYTF. CDR3 nucleotide sequence: TGTGCCAGCTCACAAAACCGGGACATCAACTATGGCTACACCTTC.

This clone was detected a few times. The chain recombines TRBV4-3 with TRBJ2-6, with D hard to call. The ends were cut back, 3 bases at V and 1 base at J, with 7 bases in the middle. CDR1 is LGHNA, CDR2 YSLEER, per germline. CDR3 length: 15 amino acids. The DNA for the CDR3 is TGCGCCAGCAGCCAGTTCCTATCTGGGGCCAACGTCCTGACTTTC. This sequence encodes CASSQFLSGANVLTF.

There are many counts of this clone. The genes are TRBV10-3 and TRBJ2-3; D may be TRBD1 (5 bases). This CDR3 spans 15 amino acids. Per the germline V gene, CDR1 is ENHRY and CDR2 is SYGVKD. The V and J ends lost 5 bases and 1 base respectively, with 13 bases between them. CDR3 bases: TGTGCCATCAGTAACCAGGGTACCGGCACAGATACGCAGTATTTT. Protein: CAISNQGTGTDTQYF.

This clone has only a few counts. This specimen includes other DNA sequences encoding the same CDR3. The chain is built from TRBV20-1 and TRBJ2-7, with unresolved D. The V gene's germline CDR1 is DFQATT and CDR2 SNEGSKA (reference sequence). This CDR3 has 11 amino acids. V was pared by 3 bases and J by 4 bases, with 7 bases between. The CDR3 sequence is CSASRVYEQYF. In DNA form, the CDR3 reads TGCAGTGCTAGTAGAGTTTACGAGCAGTACTTC.

This chain connects TRBV25-1 to TRBJ1-2; D not resolved. Germline V gene sequence: CDR1 MGHDK, CDR2 SYGVNS. Trimming shortened V by 1 base and J by 7 bases, and 7 bases separated the two germline ends. The CDR3 is made up of 12 amino acids. Written as DNA, the CDR3 is TGTGCCAGCAGTGAATGGGCGGGTGGCTACACCTTC. As protein: CASSEWAGGYTF.